The 15 T cell receptor beta chains reported below all come from one sample, sequenced in a study of cytomegalovirus exposure and HLA in healthy donors (dated by TCRdb to 2016 to 2017). Library preparation was by the immunoSEQ multiplex PCR assay. For the multiplex PCR, a mixture combining 60 forward primers for TCR Vbeta segments and 13 reverse primers for TCR Jbeta segments was used. Held by TCRdb, this immuneACCESS table contains in-frame sequences only and omits some clones. Under half of the omission traces to an unresolved V gene where checked; the cause of the rest is unknown. A total of 150,000 or so clones appear in this sample, about three quarters of them only once. About 13% of the sample is in the top ten clones. The specimen was PBMCs. These receptor sequences come from a man between 40 and 49 years old in good health and CMV-seropositive.

The genes are TRBV5-4 and TRBJ1-1; tentatively, D is TRBD1 (6 bases). V lost 2 bases and J lost 10, with 15 bases in between. The CDR3 has 13 amino acids. From germline, CDR1 is SGHNT and CDR2 YYREEE (reference sequence). CDR3 sequence reads: CASSLRGMEGAFF. The CDR3 DNA reads TGTGCCAGCAGCTTAAGGGGGATGGAAGGAGCTTTCTTT.

CDR3 DNA sequence: TGTGCCAGCTGCGAGGGAGTAACCGGGGAGCTGTTTTTT. Protein sequence: CASCEGVTGELFF. The V gene is TRBV2, the J gene TRBJ2-2; D is perhaps TRBD2 (5 bases). The CDR3 sequence is 13 residues long. Germline V gene data show CDR1 as SNHLY and CDR2 as FYNNEI. The V end was cut by 8 bases, the J end by 5 bases, with 12 bases between.

This clone was recorded only once. The CDR3 DNA sequence: TGTGCCAGTAGACAAGGGACTGCGACTAACTATGGCTACACCTTC. It is translated as CASRQGTATNYGYTF. The chain couples TRBV19 to TRBJ1-2, with D perhaps TRBD1 (5 bases). Trimming stripped 6 bases from V and 0 bases from J, with 14 bases between. The CDR3 spans 15 residues. In germline, CDR1 is LNHDA, CDR2 SQIVND (reference sequence).

The chain carries TRBV5-4 and TRBJ2-7; 10 bases are shared with TRBD2. The CDR3 spans 14 residues. J lost 6 bases, V lost 1 base, and 4 bases had no gene match. The germline V gene has CDR1 SGHNT and CDR2 YYREEE (reference sequence). The CDR3 coding sequence is TGTGCCAGCAGCTTGCCCTTAGCGGGAGGCGAGCAGTACTTC. This gives the protein CASSLPLAGGEQYF.

This clone was observed a handful of times. This rearrangement joins TRBV10-3 to TRBJ1-2; 7 bases line up with TRBD1. This CDR3 is built from 12 residues. V was clipped by 6 bases and J by 4 bases; unmatched bases: 2. The germline gives CDR1 ENHRY, CDR2 SYGVKD. The DNA of the CDR3 is TGTGCCATCAGCCAGGGGGTCTATGGCTACACCTTC. It yields the protein CAISQGVYGYTF.

The chain recombines TRBV21-1 with TRBJ2-7; the table's D call, TRBD2, has no DNA check behind it. TRBV21-1 is reported as a pseudogene. This CDR3 has 18 amino acids. The chain's CDR3 is CASSKALWGGRSLYEQYF. The DNA of the CDR3 is TGTGCCAGCAGCAAAGCGTTATGGGGGGGAAGGAGCCTCTACGAGCAGTACTTC.

The rearrangement links TRBV27 to TRBJ2-7; TRBD2 might be the D (6 bases). The CDR3 spans 15 residues. Trimming removed 2 bases from V and 0 bases from J, with 11 bases in between. Germline values: CDR1 MNHEY, CDR2 SMNVEV (reference sequence). The CDR3, as DNA: TGTGCCAGCAGTTTAGAACCCGGGAGCTCCTACGAGCAGTACTTC. Its translation: CASSLEPGSSYEQYF.

CDR3 sequence (DNA): TGTGCCAGCAGCTTTCTAGCGGGAGTGTTAGATACGCAGTATTTT. Protein: CASSFLAGVLDTQYF. V gene TRBV7-4 combines with J gene TRBJ2-3; TRBD2 matches at 10 bases. The CDR3 runs to 15 residues. Germline lookup yields CDR1 SGHVT and CDR2 SQSDAQ. V trimming: 3 bases; J trimming: 5 bases; junction bases outside the gene matches: 5.

The chain has TRBV6-5 and TRBJ1-5; tentative D call: TRBD1 (5 bases). CDR1 is MNHEY and CDR2 is SVGAGI in the germline V gene. The CDR3 consists of 13 residues. V shed 6 bases and J shed 11 bases, with 17 bases lying between them. The CDR3 protein is CASRPTVQGTQHF. In nucleotides, the CDR3 is TGTGCCAGCAGGCCGACAGTCCAAGGGACCCAGCATTTT.

The chain couples TRBV7-2 to TRBJ2-3, with 8 bases identical to TRBD2. Losses at the gene ends were 7 bases for V and 2 bases for J; bases not matched to a gene: 8. Germline values: CDR1 SGHTA, CDR2 FQGNSA. CDR3 size: 15 residues. CDR3 amino acids: CASTFREGITDTQYF. CDR3 DNA: TGTGCCAGCACCTTTCGGGAGGGGATCACAGATACGCAGTATTTT.

This rearrangement joins TRBV9 to TRBJ2-1, with D maybe TRBD2 (5 bases). Per germline, CDR1 SGDLS and CDR2 YYNGEE. The CDR3 consists of 18 residues. V lost 1 base and J lost 0, with 17 bases in between. The DNA of the CDR3 is TGTGCCAGCAGCGTAAAAGCGGCTGTCTCTAGCTCCTACAATGAGCAGTTCTTC. It is translated as CASSVKAAVSSSYNEQFF.

The chain joins TRBV28 to TRBJ2-2; 14 bases fit TRBD2. The J segment lost 9 bases and the V segment lost 4 bases, leaving 7 bases of the junction unmatched. Germline V gene data show CDR1 as MDHEN and CDR2 as SYDVKM. There are 16 residues in the CDR3. CDR3 sequence: CASSSPGTSGRRELFF. Here the CDR3 DNA reads TGTGCCAGCAGTTCCCCCGGGACTAGCGGGAGACGGGAGCTGTTTTTT.

The V call is TRBV14, the J call TRBJ2-6; D is perhaps TRBD2 (6 bases). This CDR3 spans 19 amino acids. Germline assignment: CDR1 SGHDN and CDR2 FVKESK. V was cut by 1 base and J by 0 bases, with 16 bases left in between. The CDR3 here is CASSQAFTRRASGANVLTF. CDR3 coding DNA: TGTGCCAGCAGCCAAGCTTTTACTCGGAGGGCCTCTGGGGCCAACGTCCTGACTTTC.

This chain connects TRBV6-1 to TRBJ2-7; 7 positions agree with TRBD2. The V and J ends lost 6 bases and 1 base, in that order; junction bases with no gene match: 3. The CDR3 is 13 amino acids. Per the germline V gene, CDR1 is MNHNS and CDR2 is SASEGT. CDR3 DNA sequence: TGTGCCAGCAGCCCACTAGCGTCCTACGAGCAGTACTTC. Translating gives CASSPLASYEQYF.

This clone showed up just once. The V call is TRBV5-4, the J call TRBJ1-4; possible D gene TRBD1, 5 bases. Germline V CDR1 and CDR2: SGHNT, YYREEE (reference sequence). V was pared by 4 bases and J by 8 bases, with 15 bases between. This CDR3 has 14 residues. CDR3 bases: TGTGCCAGCAGCACCACTGGGGGAGGCGAAAAACTGTTTTTT. This codes for CASSTTGGGEKLFF.